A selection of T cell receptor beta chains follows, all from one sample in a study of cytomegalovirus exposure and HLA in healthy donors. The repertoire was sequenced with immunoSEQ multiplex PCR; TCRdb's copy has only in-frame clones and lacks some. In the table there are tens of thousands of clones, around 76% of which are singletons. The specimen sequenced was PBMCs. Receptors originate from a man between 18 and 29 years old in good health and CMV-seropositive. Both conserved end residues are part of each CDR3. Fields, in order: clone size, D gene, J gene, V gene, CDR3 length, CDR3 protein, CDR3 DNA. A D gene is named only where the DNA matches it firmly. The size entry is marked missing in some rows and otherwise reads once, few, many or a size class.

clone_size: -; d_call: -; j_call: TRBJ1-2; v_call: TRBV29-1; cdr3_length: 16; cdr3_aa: CSVRSIITGRDYGYTF; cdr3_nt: TGCAGCGTCCGGTCCATTATAACAGGGAGGGACTATGGCTACACCTTC
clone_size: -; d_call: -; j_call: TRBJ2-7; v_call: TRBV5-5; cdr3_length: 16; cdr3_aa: CASSLSASISSYEQYF; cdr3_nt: TGTGCCAGCAGCTTGAGCGCGTCCATAAGCTCCTACGAGCAGTACTTC
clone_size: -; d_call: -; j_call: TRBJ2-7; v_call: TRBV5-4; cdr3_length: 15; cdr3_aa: CASSPSSGTSYEQYF; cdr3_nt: TGTGCCAGCAGCCCCAGTAGCGGTACCTCCTACGAGCAGTACTTC
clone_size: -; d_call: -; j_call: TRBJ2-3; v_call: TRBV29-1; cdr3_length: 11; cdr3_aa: CSVVSGNTQYF; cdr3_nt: TGCAGCGTTGTTTCAGGGAATACGCAGTATTTT
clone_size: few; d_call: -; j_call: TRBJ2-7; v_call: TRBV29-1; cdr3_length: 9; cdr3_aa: CSVVYEQYF; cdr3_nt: TGCAGCGTTGTGTATGAGCAGTACTTC
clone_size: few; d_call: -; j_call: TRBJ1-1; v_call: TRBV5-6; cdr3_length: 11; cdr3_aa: CASSVDTEAFF; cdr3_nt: TGTGCCAGCAGTGTAGACACTGAAGCTTTCTTT
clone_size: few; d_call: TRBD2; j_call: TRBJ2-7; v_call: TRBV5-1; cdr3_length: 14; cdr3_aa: CASTLLAGTYEQYF; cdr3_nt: TGCGCCAGCACCCTGCTAGCGGGGACCTACGAGCAGTACTTC
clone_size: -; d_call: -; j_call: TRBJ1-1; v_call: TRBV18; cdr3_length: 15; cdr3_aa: CASSVPGHLNTEAFF; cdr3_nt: TGTGCCAGCTCAGTACCGGGACACTTGAACACTGAAGCTTTCTTT
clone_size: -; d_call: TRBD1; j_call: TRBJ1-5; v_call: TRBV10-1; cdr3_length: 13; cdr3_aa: CASNGQGIQPQHF; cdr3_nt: TGCGCCAGCAACGGACAGGGGATTCAGCCCCAGCATTTT
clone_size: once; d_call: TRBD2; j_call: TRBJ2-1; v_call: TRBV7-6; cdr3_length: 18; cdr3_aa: CASSLGTRLAGGGNEQFF; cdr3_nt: TGTGCCAGCAGCTTAGGGACCAGACTAGCGGGAGGGGGCAATGAGCAGTTCTTC
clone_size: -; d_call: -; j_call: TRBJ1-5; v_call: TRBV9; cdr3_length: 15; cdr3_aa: CASSVGWGGNQPQHF; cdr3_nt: TGTGCCAGCAGCGTAGGGTGGGGGGGCAATCAGCCCCAGCATTTT
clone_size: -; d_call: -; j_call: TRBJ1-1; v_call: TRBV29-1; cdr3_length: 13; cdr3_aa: CSVRDLIPTEAFF; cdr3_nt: TGCAGCGTTCGGGACTTAATACCCACTGAAGCTTTCTTT
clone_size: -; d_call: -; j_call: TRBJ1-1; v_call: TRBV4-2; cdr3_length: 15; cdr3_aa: CASSQDRITGTEAFF; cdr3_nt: TGTGCCAGCAGCCAAGATCGGATTACGGGCACTGAAGCTTTCTTT
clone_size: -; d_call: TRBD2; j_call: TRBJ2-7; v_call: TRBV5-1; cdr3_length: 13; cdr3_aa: CASSLDGRDEQYF; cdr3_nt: TGCGCCAGCAGCTTGGACGGGAGGGACGAGCAGTACTTC